This T cell receptor (beta chain) originates from a study of response to subunit inactivated influenza vaccine. On this clonotype itself: Its antigen is not identified.

Points from the study as a whole: Only a handful of new T cells, the authors suggested, are recruited with each seasonal influenza vaccination.

CDR1 and CDR2 (germline): SQVTM, ANQGSEA. Trimming shortened V by 4 bases and J by 5 bases, and 6 bases separated the two germline ends. The CDR3 has 11 residues. Each CDR3 protein gets one entry after TCRdb re-called the RT-PCR reads with MiXCR. Of hundreds of thousands of distinct CDR3 sequences in the sample, 10% to 15% were seen once. The J gene is TRBJ2-1, the V gene TRBV29-1; TRBD1 or TRBD2 may be the D gene (5 bases each). The material sequenced was PBMCs from blood, taken on the day of vaccination. The clonotype comes from a man aged 50-59 years who received an inactivated influenza vaccine. The DNA for the CDR3 is TGCAGCGTTGGGGACGACAATGAGCAGTTCTTC. Its protein is CSVGDDNEQFF.